Sequencing of this T cell receptor (beta chain) was carried out in a study of blood T cell repertoires in COVID-19. Overall study context: Acute and convalescent COVID-19 specimens originated in the United States, Italy and Spain. Sources were T cells, B-cell-depleted T cells, or PBMCs; the material itself was cDNA or gDNA.

Germline loops: CDR1 SGHRS, CDR2 YFSETQ. V dropped 4 bases and J dropped 2; count of bases not matched to a gene: 5. CDR3 size: 15 residues. In the original processing: Reference gene primer amplification gave nucleated cell count estimates. This table comes from immunoSEQ multiplex PCR, and its TCRdb copy is limited to in-frame clones, with some not included. V and J calls and clone size are those listed in that table; D and trimming were worked out from the DNA. Of roughly 170,000 clones detected, under 90% appear once; the ten largest clones hold approximately 7%. Only one count was recorded for this clone.

Sequencing was performed on peripheral blood. This rearrangement joins TRBV5-1 to TRBJ2-2; 7 bases map to TRBD2. This TCR was recovered from a human donor in a cohort sampled during active COVID-19. CDR3 nucleotide sequence: TGCGCCAGCAGCATAAGCGGGGCCAACACCGGGGAGCTGTTTTTT. The encoded protein is CASSISGANTGELFF.